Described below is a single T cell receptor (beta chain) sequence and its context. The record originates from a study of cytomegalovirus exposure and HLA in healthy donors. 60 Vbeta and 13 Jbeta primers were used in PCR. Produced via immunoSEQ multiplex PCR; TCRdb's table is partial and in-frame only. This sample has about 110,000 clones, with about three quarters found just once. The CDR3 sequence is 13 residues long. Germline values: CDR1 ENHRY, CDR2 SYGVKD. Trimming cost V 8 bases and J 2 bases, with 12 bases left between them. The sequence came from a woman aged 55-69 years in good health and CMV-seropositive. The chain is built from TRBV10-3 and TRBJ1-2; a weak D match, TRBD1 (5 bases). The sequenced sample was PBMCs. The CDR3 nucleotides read TGTGCCATCCAACAGGACGCGAACTATGGCTACACCTTC. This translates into CAIQQDANYGYTF.